The present TCR beta chain was sequenced within a study of blood T cell repertoires in COVID-19. Study details: COVID-19 samples from acute and convalescent phases originated in the United States, Italy and Spain. From T cells, B-cell-depleted T cells, or PBMCs came the material, which was cDNA or gDNA.

Under the authors' procedure: Amplification from reference gene primers served as the basis for estimated nucleated cell counts. Sequencing used immunoSEQ multiplex PCR; TCRdb keeps in-frame clones, though not all of them. The D gene and trimming were derived from the DNA, and the V and J assignments and clone size from that table. The sample has 140,000 to 150,000 clones; 84% are singletons. This receptor was obtained from a human donor in a cohort sampled during active COVID-19. The sequencing input was peripheral blood.

In DNA form, the CDR3 reads TGTGCCAGCAGCCGAACAGGGATACCAGAGGGCTACACCTTC. Protein product: CASSRTGIPEGYTF. The rearrangement uses TRBV3-1 (or the pseudogene TRBV3-2) and TRBJ1-2, with D possibly being TRBD1 (6 bases). In germline, CDR1 is LGHDT, CDR2 YNNKEL (reference sequence). This CDR3 is 14 amino acids long. The V end was cut by 4 bases, the J end by 8 bases, with 17 bases between.